The 27 T cell receptor beta chains reported below all come from one sample, sequenced in a study of blood T cell repertoires in COVID-19. Data came from immunoSEQ multiplex PCR; TCRdb stores just in-frame clones and leaves some out. The sample consists of about 140,000 clones, over 70% of them appearing once. What was sequenced was PBMCs or T cells enriched from blood (not recorded which). These receptors were collected from a man aged 60 to 69 who had recovered from COVID-19.

This clone was seen just once. The chain uses TRBV19 and TRBJ1-2; D perhaps matches TRBD1 (6 bases). V was trimmed by 7 bases and J by 1 base, leaving 16 bases between them. This CDR3 region has 15 residues. Germline assignment: CDR1 LNHDA and CDR2 SQIVND (reference sequence). The CDR3 DNA reads TGTGCCAGTAACCCAGTCGGACAGATTAACTATGGCTACACCTTC. It yields the protein CASNPVGQINYGYTF. The whole variable domain, filled in from reference TRBV19 and TRBJ1-2, reads DGGITQSPKYLFRKEGQNVTLSCEQNLNHDAMYWYRQDPGQGLRLIYYSQIVNDFQKGDIAEGYSVSREKKESFPLTVTSAQKNPTAFYLCASNPVGQINYGYTFGSGTRLTVV.

This sequence joins TRBV30 and TRBJ1-2; D is unclear. CDR1 GTSNPN and CDR2 SVGIG come from the germline V gene (reference sequence). Trimming stripped 2 bases from V and 8 bases from J, with 15 bases between. The CDR3 sequence is 13 residues long. In nucleotides, the CDR3 is TGTGCCTGGAGTTCCGGGCTGACGGGAGGCTACACCTTC. It codes for CAWSSGLTGGYTF.

This clone came up once. This sequence joins TRBV7-8 and TRBJ1-6; TRBD1 agrees at 11 bases. J was trimmed by 10 bases and V by 4 bases; bases with no gene match: 9. This CDR3 comprises 16 residues. CDR1 SGHVS and CDR2 FQNEAQ come from the germline V gene. The DNA of the CDR3 is TGTGCCAGCAGCTCCCATCGATGGACAGGGGGCTCACCCCTCCACTTT. It codes for CASSSHRWTGGSPLHF.

This clone was counted only a few times. The chain recombines TRBV7-2 with TRBJ2-1; D is ambiguous. Per germline, CDR1 SGHTA and CDR2 FQGNSA. Trimming took 5 bases from V and 6 from J, leaving 8 bases between them. CDR3 size: 12 residues. CDR3 protein: CASSTPSNEQFF. The CDR3 bases are TGTGCCAGCAGCACTCCTAGCAATGAGCAGTTCTTC.

The rearrangement uses TRBV2 and TRBJ2-1; tentatively, D is TRBD1 (6 bases). Germline V gene lookup returns CDR1 SNHLY and CDR2 FYNNEI. The CDR3 consists of 14 residues. V lost 6 bases and J lost 4, with 13 bases in between. The CDR3 here is CASSYTGQYNEQFF. CDR3 DNA sequence: TGTGCCAGCAGCTATACCGGACAGTACAATGAGCAGTTCTTC.

V usage is TRBV28 and J usage is TRBJ2-2, with 9 bases that match TRBD2. The germline V gene encodes CDR1 MDHEN and CDR2 SYDVKM. Trimming at V came to 2 bases and at J to 7 bases, leaving 2 bases not matched to a gene. The CDR3 spans 14 residues. CDR3 coding DNA: TGTGCCAGCAGTTTACTAGCGGGAATCGGGGAGCTGTTTTTT. This codes for CASSLLAGIGELFF.

The V gene is TRBV7-3, the J gene TRBJ2-7; maybe TRBD1 (7 bases). Trimming shortened V by 8 bases and J by 6 bases, and 11 bases separated the two germline ends. The CDR3 runs 11 residues. Germline V gene lookup returns CDR1 SGHTA and CDR2 FQGTGA. This chain's CDR3 is CASGQGGEQYF. The CDR3 region has the DNA TGTGCCAGCGGCCAGGGGGGCGAGCAGTACTTC. The whole variable domain, filled in from reference TRBV7-3 and TRBJ2-7, reads GAGVSQTPSNKVTEKGKYVELRCDPISGHTALYWYRQSLGQGPEFLIYFQGTGAADDSGLPNDRFFAVRPEGSVSTLKIQRTERGDSAVYLCASGQGGEQYFGPGTRLTVT.

J is TRBJ2-3 and V is TRBV10-2; a weak D match, TRBD1 (5 bases). CDR3 length equals 13 residues. Trimming left V 6 bases short and J 3 bases short, with 10 bases between. Germline V gene sequence: CDR1 WSHSY, CDR2 SAAADI. The CDR3 bases are TGCGCCAGCAGGGCCCGACAGACAGATACGCAGTATTTT. This encodes CASRARQTDTQYF.

The V call is TRBV27, the J call TRBJ2-7, with D tentatively TRBD2 (6 bases). Germline-derived CDR1 and CDR2 are MNHEY and SMNVEV (reference sequence). The CDR3 spans 12 residues. With 7 bases removed from V and 7 bases from J, the gap between germline ends came to 14 bases. The CDR3 DNA sequence: TGTGCCAGCATGACTAGACGATGGGAGCAGTACTTC. Its translation is CASMTRRWEQYF.

This rearrangement joins TRBV5-6 to TRBJ1-2; no definite D call. This CDR3 has 15 residues. Trimming shortened V by 0 bases and J by 3 bases, and 12 bases separated the two germline ends. CDR1 is SGHDT, CDR2 YYEEEE, per germline. The CDR3: CASSLGRAGDYGYTF. Written as DNA, the CDR3 is TGTGCCAGCAGCTTGGGACGGGCCGGGGACTATGGCTACACCTTC.

This clone was seen once. The chain links TRBV5-1 to TRBJ2-5, with 8 bases fitting TRBD2. CDR1 SGHRS and CDR2 YFSETQ come from the germline V gene. Trimming at V came to 1 base and at J to 4 bases, leaving 9 bases not matched to a gene. The CDR3 has 16 amino acids. CDR3 in DNA: TGCGCCAGCAGCTTGCTGGGACTAGGTATTGCAGAGACCCAGTACTTC. Its protein is CASSLLGLGIAETQYF. Together with reference TRBV5-1 and TRBJ2-5, the CDR3 gives the full variable domain: KAGVTQTPRYLIKTRGQQVTLSCSPISGHRSVSWYQQTPGQGLQFLFEYFSETQRNKGNFPGRFSGRQFSNSRSEMNVSTLELGDSALYLCASSLLGLGIAETQYFGPGTRLLVL.

The rearrangement links TRBV27 to TRBJ1-1; tentatively, D is TRBD1 (5 bases). Germline loops: CDR1 MNHEY, CDR2 SMNVEV (reference sequence). This CDR3 spans 12 amino acids. V lost 11 bases and J lost 3, with 13 bases in between. The CDR3 bases are TGTGCCTCCGCAGGGTTATACACTGAAGCTTTCTTT. This translates into CASAGLYTEAFF.

The chain couples TRBV3-1 (or the pseudogene TRBV3-2) to TRBJ1-1; D is perhaps TRBD1 (6 bases). The length of the CDR3 is 16 residues. The V gene's germline CDR1 is LGHDT and CDR2 YNNKEL (reference sequence). Trimming removed 0 bases at V and 0 bases at J, with 11 bases between. CDR3 residues: CASSQEAGQMNTEAFF. In nucleotides, the CDR3 is TGTGCCAGCAGCCAAGAGGCCGGACAGATGAACACTGAAGCTTTCTTT.

The genes are TRBV7-2 and TRBJ2-2; D gene ambiguous. The CDR3 runs 12 residues. Germline CDR1 SGHTA, CDR2 FQGNSA. V shed 7 bases and J shed 6 bases, with 9 bases lying between them. The CDR3 protein is CASTPYSGELFF. CDR3 nucleotide sequence: TGTGCCAGCACCCCTTATTCCGGGGAGCTGTTTTTT.

This clone was detected only a few times. V gene TRBV24-1 combines with J gene TRBJ1-2, with D unclear. Trimming took 4 bases from V and 4 from J, leaving 9 bases between them. The CDR3 extends over 13 amino acids. The germline CDR1 and CDR2 sequences are KGHDR and SFDVKD. This chain's CDR3 is CATSDLTSYGYTF. CDR3 bases: TGTGCCACCAGTGACCTAACTAGCTATGGCTACACCTTC.

The gene calls are TRBV5-1 and TRBJ2-2; 7 nucleotides line up with TRBD1. CDR3 length: 14 residues. CDR1 SGHRS and CDR2 YFSETQ come from the germline V gene. V lost 4 bases, J lost 5 bases, and 5 bases stayed unmatched. For the CDR3, the DNA is TGCGCCAGCAGCCGGGACAGTGGGACCGGGGAGCTGTTTTTT. Translating gives CASSRDSGTGELFF.

The rearrangement joins TRBV13 to TRBJ1-6; maybe TRBD1 (5 bases). This CDR3 is built from 16 residues. V lost 0 bases and J lost 7, with 13 bases in between. In germline, CDR1 is PRHDT, CDR2 FYEKMQ (reference sequence). CDR3 protein: CASSLGQGMGNSPLHF. DNA of the CDR3: TGTGCCAGCAGCTTAGGCCAGGGAATGGGGAATTCACCCCTCCACTTT.

The chain couples TRBV5-1 to TRBJ2-2, with 9 bases that match TRBD1. Germline V lookup: CDR1 SGHRS, CDR2 YFSETQ. V shed 7 bases and J 3 bases; nucleotides not matched to a gene: 1. The CDR3 has 13 amino acids. The CDR3 nucleotides read TGCGCCAGCCGGGACAGGGACACCGGGGAGCTGTTTTTT. The encoded protein is CASRDRDTGELFF.

The chain couples TRBV20-1 to TRBJ2-1; 8 nucleotides line up with TRBD2. Germline CDR1 reads DFQATT; CDR2 reads SNEGSKA (reference sequence). There are 16 residues in the CDR3. J lost 2 bases, V lost 3 bases, and 9 bases had no gene match. The CDR3: CSASTTAGATYNEQFF. Written as DNA, the CDR3 is TGCAGTGCTAGTACTACAGCGGGAGCGACCTACAATGAGCAGTTCTTC.

This chain joins TRBV28 and TRBJ1-2; D might be TRBD1 (5 bases). Deletions cut 10 bases from V and 9 bases from J, with 12 bases between. The CDR3 has 10 amino acids. Germline V gene sequence: CDR1 MDHEN, CDR2 SYDVKM. For the CDR3, the DNA is TGTGCCACCGGGGGGGGTAGCTACACCTTC. It specifies CATGGGSYTF.

The chain joins TRBV6-1 to TRBJ1-2; 7 nucleotides match TRBD1. V lost 6 bases to trimming and J lost 5 bases; unmatched junction nucleotides: 6. Germline CDR1 is MNHNS and CDR2 is SASEGT. This CDR3 region has 13 residues. CDR3 DNA: TGTGCCAGCAGAATAGACAGGGAGTATGGCTACACCTTC. Translated, it gives CASRIDREYGYTF.

This chain joins TRBV19 and TRBJ1-1; tentatively, D is TRBD1 (5 bases). The CDR3 has 11 amino acids. The germline CDR1 and CDR2 sequences are LNHDA and SQIVND (reference sequence). V lost 10 bases and J lost 3, with 9 bases in between. CDR3 in DNA: TGTGCCACTACCAGGGACACTGAAGCTTTCTTT. This codes for CATTRDTEAFF.

V is TRBV6-5 and J is TRBJ2-1, with 11 nucleotides matching TRBD2. CDR1 MNHEY and CDR2 SVGAGI come from the germline V gene. This CDR3 has 16 residues. The V gene end was trimmed by 1 base and the J gene end by 6 bases; junction bases not matched to a gene: 5. CDR3 nucleotide sequence: TGTGCCAGCAGTTACTTACTAGCGGGGGCGACCAATGAGCAGTTCTTC. Translating gives CASSYLLAGATNEQFF.

The V and J genes are TRBV5-5 and TRBJ1-1; maybe TRBD1 (5 bases). The V end lost 4 bases, the J end lost 0 bases, and 16 bases lay between the germline ends. Germline V gene data show CDR1 as SGHKS and CDR2 as YYEKEE (reference sequence). This CDR3 contains 16 residues. The CDR3 DNA is TGTGCCAGCAGCCCAAGAGGGGAGGGAATGAACACTGAAGCTTTCTTT. Translating gives CASSPRGEGMNTEAFF.

The chain combines TRBV7-9 with TRBJ1-1; D remains unclear. Trimming took off 1 base at V and 1 base at J, with 4 bases between the two ends. Germline V gene lookup returns CDR1 SEHNR and CDR2 FQNEAQ (reference sequence). This CDR3 has 13 amino acids. The CDR3 here is CASSLGQNTEAFF. In DNA form, the CDR3 reads TGTGCCAGCAGCTTAGGACAGAACACTGAAGCTTTCTTT.

This chain uses TRBV5-1 with TRBJ1-6; 10 bases are shared with TRBD1. Germline-derived CDR1 and CDR2 are SGHRS and YFSETQ. The CDR3 has 17 amino acids. J gave up 7 bases and V 7 bases, and 14 bases lay outside the gene matches. CDR3: CASSENPPGQGNSPLHF. The CDR3 DNA is TGCGCCAGCTCGGAGAACCCGCCGGGACAGGGGAATTCACCCCTCCACTTT.

The J gene is TRBJ2-5, the V gene TRBV12-3 or TRBV12-4, with a tentative D call TRBD1 (5 bases). The ends were cut back, 5 bases at V and 9 bases at J, with 13 bases in the middle. The CDR3 length is 12 residues. As DNA, the CDR3 is TGTGCCAGCAGTGCCCAGGGTAGTGCCCAGTACTTC. Residues: CASSAQGSAQYF.